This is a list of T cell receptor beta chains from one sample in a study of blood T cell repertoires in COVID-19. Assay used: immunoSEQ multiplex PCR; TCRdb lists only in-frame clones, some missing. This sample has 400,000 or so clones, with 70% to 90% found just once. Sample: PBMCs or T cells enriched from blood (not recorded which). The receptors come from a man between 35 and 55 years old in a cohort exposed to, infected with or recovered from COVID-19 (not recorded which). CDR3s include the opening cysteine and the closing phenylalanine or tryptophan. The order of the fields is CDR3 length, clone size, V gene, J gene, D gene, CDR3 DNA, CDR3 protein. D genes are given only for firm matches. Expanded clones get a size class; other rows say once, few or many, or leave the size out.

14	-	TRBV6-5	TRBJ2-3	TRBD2	TGTGCCAGCTCCCTAGCGGGAAGGGGAAATACGCAGTATTTT	CASSLAGRGNTQYF
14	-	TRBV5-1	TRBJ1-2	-	TGCGCCAGCAGCTACACAGGAAAAAACTATGGCTACACCTTC	CASSYTGKNYGYTF
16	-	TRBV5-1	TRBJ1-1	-	TGCGCCAGCAGCTTGGTTAGCCAGGGCTTGAACACTGAAGCTTTCTTT	CASSLVSQGLNTEAFF
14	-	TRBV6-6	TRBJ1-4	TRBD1	TGTGCCAGCAGCCCGACAGGGGGTTATGAAAAACTGTTTTTT	CASSPTGGYEKLFF
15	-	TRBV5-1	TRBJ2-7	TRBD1	TGCGCCAGCAGCTTACGGACAGGGGGCTTCTACGAGCAGTACTTC	CASSLRTGGFYEQYF
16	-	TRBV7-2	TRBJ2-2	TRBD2	TGTGCCAGCAGCTCAAGAACTAGCGGGGGGACCGGGGAGCTGTTTTTT	CASSSRTSGGTGELFF
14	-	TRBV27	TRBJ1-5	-	TGTGCCAGCAGTTTGTTCAGGGGCAATCAGCCCCAGCATTTT	CASSLFRGNQPQHF
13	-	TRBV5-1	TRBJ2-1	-	TGCGCCAGCAGCTTCCGGAGAACCAATGAGCAGTTCTTC	CASSFRRTNEQFF
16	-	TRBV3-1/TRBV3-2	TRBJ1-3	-	TGTGCCAGCAGCACCTACCAGGTTCCCTCTGGAAACACCATATATTTT	CASSTYQVPSGNTIYF
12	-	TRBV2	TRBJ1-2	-	TGTGCCAGCAGTCCCCGACAGGATGGCTACACCTTC	CASSPRQDGYTF
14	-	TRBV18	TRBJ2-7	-	TGTGCCAGCTCACCGCCGGGGTCCCTCTACGAGCAGTACTTC	CASSPPGSLYEQYF
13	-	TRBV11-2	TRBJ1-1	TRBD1	TGTGCCAGCAGCCGGGACAGATTCACTGAAGCTTTCTTT	CASSRDRFTEAFF
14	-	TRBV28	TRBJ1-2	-	TGTGCCAGCAGTTTAGGAGGGGATCTCTATGGCTACACCTTC	CASSLGGDLYGYTF
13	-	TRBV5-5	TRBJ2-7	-	TGTGCCAGCAGCTTGGCCAGATTCTACGAGCAGTACTTC	CASSLARFYEQYF
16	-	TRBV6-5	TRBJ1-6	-	TGTGCCAGCAGTTACTACCCCGGGGGGCGGAATTCACCCCTCCACTTT	CASSYYPGGRNSPLHF
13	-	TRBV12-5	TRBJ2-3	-	TGTGCTAGTGGTTTGACAGATCGGGATACGCAGTATTTT	CASGLTDRDTQYF
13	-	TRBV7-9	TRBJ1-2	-	TGTGCCAGCAGCTTAGGCGGGAACTATGGCTACACCTTC	CASSLGGNYGYTF
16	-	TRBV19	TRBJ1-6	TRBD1	TGTGCCAGTAGTATGGACAGGGGTTACGGTAATTCACCCCTCCACTTT	CASSMDRGYGNSPLHF
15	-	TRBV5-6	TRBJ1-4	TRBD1	TGTGCCAGCAGCTTATCGAGACAGGGGTTGGAAAAACTGTTTTTT	CASSLSRQGLEKLFF
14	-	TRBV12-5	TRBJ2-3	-	TGTGCTAGTGGTCTCCTGGACCCTAGCGATACGCAGTATTTT	CASGLLDPSDTQYF
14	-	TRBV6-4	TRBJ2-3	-	TGTGCCAGCAGTGTTGACAGTAGCACAGATACGCAGTATTTT	CASSVDSSTDTQYF
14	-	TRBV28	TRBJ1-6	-	TGTGCCAGCAGTTTGGGGGGGGAAAATTCACCCCTCCACTTT	CASSLGGENSPLHF
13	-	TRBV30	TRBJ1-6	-	TGTGCCTGGAGTTGGCAGGGTAATTCACCCCTCCACTTT	CAWSWQGNSPLHF
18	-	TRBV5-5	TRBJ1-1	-	TGTGCCAGCAGCTTCGGTAACCCGACAAGTCTTATGAACACTGAAGCTTTCTTT	CASSFGNPTSLMNTEAFF
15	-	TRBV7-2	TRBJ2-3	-	TGTGCCACCTCTCGACTTATCTCTAGCACAGATACGCAGTATTTT	CATSRLISSTDTQYF
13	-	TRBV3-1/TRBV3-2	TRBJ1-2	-	TGTGCCAGCAGCCAAGGGGGTCAGGGAGGCTACACCTTC	CASSQGGQGGYTF
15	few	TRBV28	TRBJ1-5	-	TGTGCCAGCAGTTCCCCCCCGGGGGGGGATCAGCCCCAGCATTTT	CASSSPPGGDQPQHF
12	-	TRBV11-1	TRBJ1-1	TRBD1	TGTGCCAGCAGCTCCAGACAGGGGGAAGCTTTCTTT	CASSSRQGEAFF
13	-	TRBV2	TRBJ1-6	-	TGTGCCAGCAGAACAGGGATCTGGTCACCCCTCCACTTT	CASRTGIWSPLHF
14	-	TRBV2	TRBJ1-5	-	TGTGCCAGCAGAGCCACAGGACCCAATCAGCCCCAGCATTTT	CASRATGPNQPQHF
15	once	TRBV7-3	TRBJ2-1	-	TGTGCCAGCAGCTTAACTCCGGGAGCGGGCAATGAGCAGTTCTTC	CASSLTPGAGNEQFF
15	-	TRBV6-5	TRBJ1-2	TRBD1	TGTGCCAGCAGTTTACAGGGGGCGCATAACTATGGCTACACCTTC	CASSLQGAHNYGYTF
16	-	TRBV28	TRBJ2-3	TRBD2	TGTGCCAGCAGTATAGGGGCTAGCGGGAGCACAGATACGCAGTATTTT	CASSIGASGSTDTQYF
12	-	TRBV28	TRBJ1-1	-	TGTGCCAGCAGAAGCGGGAACACTGAAGCTTTCTTT	CASRSGNTEAFF
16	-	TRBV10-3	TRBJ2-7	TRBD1	TGTGCCATCAGTGAGTCCCTACAGGGGGCGAGGTACGAGCAGTACTTC	CAISESLQGARYEQYF
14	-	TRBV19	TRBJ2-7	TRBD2	TGTGCCAGTAACACGGGACTAGCGGCCGGGGAGCAGTACTTC	CASNTGLAAGEQYF
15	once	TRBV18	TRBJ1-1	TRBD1	TGTGCCAGCTCACCAGACAGGGCGGCGGTCACTGAAGCTTTCTTT	CASSPDRAAVTEAFF
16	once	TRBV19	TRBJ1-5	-	TGTGCCAGTAGTCCATACTCGACAGGCCTAAATCAGCCCCAGCATTTT	CASSPYSTGLNQPQHF
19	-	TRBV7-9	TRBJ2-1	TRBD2	TGTGCCAGCAGCTTAGAAAGGACTAGCGGGAGGGCCAGCTACAATGAGCAGTTCTTC	CASSLERTSGRASYNEQFF
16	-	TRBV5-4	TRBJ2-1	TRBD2	TGTGCCAGCAGCACCGTAACTAGCGGGAGAAGGAATGAGCAGTTCTTC	CASSTVTSGRRNEQFF
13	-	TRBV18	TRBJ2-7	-	TGTGCCAGCTCACCGGGGACTTCCTACGAGCAGTACTTC	CASSPGTSYEQYF
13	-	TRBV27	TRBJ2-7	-	TGTGCCAGCAGTTTAACAAACGCGGGAGAGCAGTACTTC	CASSLTNAGEQYF
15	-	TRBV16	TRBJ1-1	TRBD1	TGTGCCAGCAGCCGACAGACAGGGGCGGGCACTGAAGCTTTCTTT	CASSRQTGAGTEAFF
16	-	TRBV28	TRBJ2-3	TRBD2	TGTGCCAGCAGTTCGGGACTAGCGGATATTCGAGATACGCAGTATTTT	CASSSGLADIRDTQYF
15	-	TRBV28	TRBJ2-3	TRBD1	TGTGCCAGCAGCTCAGGACAGGCCGGGATTGATACGCAGTATTTT	CASSSGQAGIDTQYF
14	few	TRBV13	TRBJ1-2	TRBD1	TGTGCCAGCAGGGAGACAGGGGCCCTCTATGGCTACACCTTC	CASRETGALYGYTF
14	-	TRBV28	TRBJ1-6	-	TGTGCCAGCAGTTTTAGCTCCTATAATTCACCCCTCCACTTT	CASSFSSYNSPLHF
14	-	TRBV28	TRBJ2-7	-	TGTGCCAGCAGTGCACGACAGGTCTACTACGAGCAGTACTTC	CASSARQVYYEQYF
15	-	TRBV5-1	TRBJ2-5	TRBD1	TGCGCCAGCATAAAGACAGGGGGGGATCAAGAGACCCAGTACTTC	CASIKTGGDQETQYF
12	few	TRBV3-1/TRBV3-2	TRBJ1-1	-	TGTGCCAGCAGCCAAGGGACGGGATCGGCTTTCTTT	CASSQGTGSAFF
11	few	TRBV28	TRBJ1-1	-	TGTGCCAGCAGCCCGAGAACTGAAGCTTTCTTT	CASSPRTEAFF
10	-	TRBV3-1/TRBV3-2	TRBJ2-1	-	TGTGCCAGCCAGGAACAAGGGCAGTTCTTC	CASQEQGQFF
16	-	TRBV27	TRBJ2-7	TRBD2	TGTGCCAGCAGTTCACTCCTAGCGGGAAGACCCTACGAGCAGTACTTC	CASSSLLAGRPYEQYF
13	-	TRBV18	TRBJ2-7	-	TGTGCCAGCTCATCAGGGATAAGTTACGAGCAGTACTTC	CASSSGISYEQYF
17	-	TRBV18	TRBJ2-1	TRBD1	TGTGCCAGCTCAGCGAGACCCGGGACAGGGGTCTACAATGAGCAGTTCTTC	CASSARPGTGVYNEQFF
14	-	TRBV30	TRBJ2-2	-	TGTGCCTGGAGACGGCGGGGCGACACCGGGGAGCTGTTTTTT	CAWRRRGDTGELFF
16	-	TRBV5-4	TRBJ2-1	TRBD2	TGTGCCAGCAGCCCCTTAGCGGGAGCTTCCTACAATGAGCAGTTCTTC	CASSPLAGASYNEQFF
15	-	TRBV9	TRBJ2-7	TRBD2	TGTGCCAGCAGCGCAGGGACTAGCGGGACCTACGAGCAGTACTTC	CASSAGTSGTYEQYF
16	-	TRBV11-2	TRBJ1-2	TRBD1	TGTGCCAGCAGCACAACTAAGGACAGGGGTGTCTATGGCTACACCTTC	CASSTTKDRGVYGYTF